This paragraph covers one T cell receptor (beta chain) sequence. The J segment lost 3 bases and the V segment lost 4 bases, leaving 7 bases of the junction unmatched. Looked up from germline, CDR1 is LNHDA and CDR2 is SQIVND (reference sequence). The CDR3 spans 17 residues. These data come from a study of blood T cell repertoires in COVID-19. Study-level background: COVID-19 samples, acute and convalescent, were from the United States, Italy and Spain. Sources were T cells, B-cell-depleted T cells, or PBMCs; the material itself was cDNA or gDNA.

As processed by the authors: Counts of nucleated cells, estimated from reference gene primer amplification, were obtained. Measured with immunoSEQ multiplex PCR; TCRdb has only the in-frame clones, and not every one. The DNA was the basis for D and trimming; V, J and clone size are from that table. Of roughly 350,000 clones in the sample, approximately 89% were seen once. The V gene is TRBV19, the J gene TRBJ2-1; 12 positions agree with TRBD2. What was sequenced was peripheral blood. The receptor's source is a woman between 18 and 30 years old who had recovered from COVID-19. The CDR3 region is CASSTGLAGLGYNEQFF. DNA of the CDR3: TGTGCCAGTAGTACTGGACTAGCGGGATTGGGCTACAATGAGCAGTTCTTC.